The T cell receptor beta chain under discussion was sequenced for a study of blood T cell dynamics during melanoma immunotherapy. General study findings and limits: Unlike progressors, later disease-control patients had W3 repertoires gaining clonality or diversity.

As for this clone: Its antigen is undetermined.

CDR3 length: 14 residues. CDR1 and CDR2 (germline): SGHDN, FVKESK. V lost 0 bases and J 2 bases, leaving 8 bases between the germline ends. Sequenced by immunoSEQ multiplex PCR; TCRdb stores in-frame clones only, minus some. This sample has about 19,000 clones; roughly 87% occur once, and the top ten carry 7.5% to 9%. Regarding time point: week 3, after first cycle of checkpoint inhibitor. One draw preceded checkpoint blockade; another followed its first cycle at week 3. The clonotype originates from a human donor with melanoma. Specimen: blood, collected from a patient treated with checkpoint blockade. The chain couples TRBV14 to TRBJ2-7; D possibly corresponds to TRBD1 (5 bases). CDR3 sequence reads: CASSQDQGTYEQYF. The CDR3 nucleotides read TGTGCCAGCAGCCAAGATCAGGGTACCTACGAGCAGTACTTC.